Below, 9 T cell receptor beta chains from the same sample are listed, as sequenced in a study of T cell responses to AZD1222 COVID-19 vaccine. Sequenced by immunoSEQ multiplex PCR; TCRdb stores in-frame clones only, minus some. The sample carries over 110,000 clones, roughly 90% recorded once. The specimen was peripheral blood, collected 28 days after the second AZD1222 dose. The receptors stem from an adult who received the AZD1222 COVID-19 vaccine.

This chain links TRBV7-9 with TRBJ2-3, with 10 bases lining up with TRBD2. This CDR3 spans 15 amino acids. CDR1 and CDR2 (germline): SEHNR, FQNEAQ (reference sequence). The trim removed 3 bases at V and 4 bases at J, leaving 4 bases unmatched. The CDR3: CASSFQREGPDTQYF. The CDR3 DNA follows: TGTGCCAGCAGCTTCCAGCGGGAGGGCCCAGATACGCAGTATTTT.

The chain is built from TRBV6-4 and TRBJ2-1; 8 nucleotides line up with TRBD2. The J segment lost 4 bases and the V segment lost 0 bases, leaving 2 bases of the junction unmatched. This CDR3 has 15 residues. CDR1 and CDR2 from the germline V gene are MRHNA and SNTAGT. CDR3 protein: CASSDSAGGYNEQFF. CDR3 coding DNA: TGTGCCAGCAGTGACTCTGCGGGGGGATACAATGAGCAGTTCTTC.

The DNA for the CDR3 is TGCGCCAGCAGCCACCTAGCGGGAGGAACGTACAATGAGCAGTTCTTC. Translating gives CASSHLAGGTYNEQFF. The V call is TRBV4-3, the J call TRBJ2-1; 11 nucleotides line up with TRBD2. Trimming at V came to 3 bases and at J to 4 bases, leaving 5 bases not matched to a gene. The germline CDR1 and CDR2 sequences are LGHNA and YSLEER. The CDR3 is 16 amino acids.

Details on this clone: The sample holds other DNA sequences that translate to the same CDR3. The chain employs TRBV5-4 and TRBJ1-2; possibly TRBD1 for D (6 bases). The V and J ends lost 3 bases and 3 bases respectively, with 12 bases between them. Germline V gene data show CDR1 as SGHNT and CDR2 as YYREEE (reference sequence). The CDR3 contains 14 residues. CDR3 sequence reads: CASSWGRGDYGYTF. The CDR3 DNA is TGTGCCAGCAGCTGGGGCAGGGGTGACTATGGCTACACCTTC.

The chain links TRBV5-4 to TRBJ1-6; D is unclear. V lost 0 bases to trimming and J lost 10 bases, with 5 bases between them. This CDR3 contains 12 residues. Germline lookup yields CDR1 SGHNT and CDR2 YYREEE (reference sequence). The CDR3 region has the DNA TGTGCCAGCAGCTTGGGAGGATCACCCCTCCACTTT. It codes for CASSLGGSPLHF.

The chain employs TRBV11-2 and TRBJ2-3; D may be TRBD1 (6 bases). This CDR3 spans 14 amino acids. V lost 7 bases and J lost 4, with 15 bases in between. From germline, CDR1 is SGHAT and CDR2 FQNNGV. DNA of the CDR3: TGTGCCAGCACCAGGGGACGAAGTTCAGATACGCAGTATTTT. Amino acids: CASTRGRSSDTQYF.

The chain combines TRBV10-1 with TRBJ1-6; 9 bases are a match to TRBD1. The CDR3 is 14 amino acids. CDR1 WNHNN and CDR2 SYGVQD come from the germline V gene (reference sequence). V gave up 2 bases and J gave up 7 bases; unmatched junction bases: 0. The CDR3 coding sequence is TGCGCCAGCAGTGAGGACAGGGGGAATTCACCCCTCCACTTT. The encoded protein is CASSEDRGNSPLHF.

This chain links TRBV5-1 with TRBJ1-5; D may be TRBD1 (5 bases). Germline assignment: CDR1 SGHRS and CDR2 YFSETQ. The germline V and J ends were trimmed by 2 bases and 3 bases, with 12 bases remaining between them. The CDR3 runs 15 residues. The CDR3 sequence is CASSLEAGHNQPQHF. DNA for the CDR3: TGCGCCAGCAGCTTAGAGGCGGGGCACAATCAGCCCCAGCATTTT.

The chain recombines TRBV19 with TRBJ2-1; TRBD2 aligns across 14 bases. The J segment lost 8 bases and the V segment lost 5 bases, leaving 8 bases of the junction unmatched. Germline CDR1 LNHDA, CDR2 SQIVND (reference sequence). The CDR3 loop spans 16 amino acids. CDR3: CASSVGLAGVRDEQFF. The CDR3 region has the DNA TGTGCCAGTAGTGTGGGACTAGCGGGAGTTCGGGATGAGCAGTTCTTC.